These 15 T cell receptor beta chains were sequenced from one sample in a study of OX40 agonist ivuxolimab in advanced cancers. Sequenced by immunoSEQ multiplex PCR; TCRdb stores in-frame clones only, minus some. The sample has 85,000 to 130,000 clones; less than 95% are singletons. Material: CD4+ or CD8+ T cells sorted from blood, obtained in a trial of the OX40 agonist ivuxolimab. Receptor source: an adult with an advanced solid tumor such as melanoma, head and neck, liver or kidney cancer.

CDR3 sequence reads: CASSQDQGQGLMKLFF. DNA of the CDR3: TGCGCCAGCAGCCAAGATCAGGGACAGGGACTAATGAAACTGTTTTTT. The chain has TRBV4-1 and TRBJ1-4, with 9 positions matching TRBD1. There are 16 residues in the CDR3. J gave up 11 bases and V 0 bases, and 10 bases lay outside the gene matches. From germline, CDR1 is MGHRA and CDR2 YSYEKL.

The V call is TRBV18, the J call TRBJ1-4; TRBD1 might be the D (6 bases). Germline V gene sequence: CDR1 KGHSH, CDR2 LQKENI. The CDR3 totals 13 residues. The V gene lost 5 bases and the J gene lost 5 bases, with 9 bases spanning the gap. CDR3 coding DNA: TGTGCCAGCTCAATAGACAGGAATGAAAAACTGTTTTTT. It is translated as CASSIDRNEKLFF.

The chain employs TRBV27 and TRBJ2-7; TRBD1 agrees at 9 bases. The CDR3 consists of 15 residues. V was pared by 2 bases and J by 3 bases, with 5 bases of the junction left unmatched. CDR1 MNHEY and CDR2 SMNVEV come from the germline V gene (reference sequence). This CDR3 is CASSLTGGGLYEQYF. The DNA for the CDR3 is TGTGCCAGCAGTTTAACAGGGGGCGGTCTCTACGAGCAGTACTTC.

The chain combines TRBV27 with TRBJ2-2, with D unresolved. Germline V gene data show CDR1 as MNHEY and CDR2 as SMNVEV (reference sequence). V lost 8 bases and J 1 base, leaving 11 bases between the germline ends. The CDR3 length is 14 residues. CDR3 bases: TGTGCCAGCGGACCACACAGGAACACCGGGGAGCTGTTTTTT. Its translation: CASGPHRNTGELFF.

J is TRBJ1-2 and V is TRBV5-4; 9 nucleotides agree with TRBD1. The V and J ends lost 0 bases and 8 bases, in that order; junction bases with no gene match: 8. The CDR3 is 15 amino acids. Germline CDR1 reads SGHNT; CDR2 reads YYREEE (reference sequence). CDR3 protein: CASSLAGGQGYGYTF. CDR3 DNA: TGTGCCAGCAGCTTGGCCGGGGGACAGGGTTACGGCTACACCTTC.

The rearrangement links TRBV9 to TRBJ2-6; the D is unclear. The CDR3 consists of 15 residues. Germline V gene lookup returns CDR1 SGDLS and CDR2 YYNGEE. Trimming left V 0 bases short and J 4 bases short, with 8 bases between. CDR3 sequence (DNA): TGTGCCAGCAGCGTAGTGGGGTACGGGGCCAACGTCCTGACTTTC. It is translated as CASSVVGYGANVLTF.

This clone was detected a few times. The chain couples TRBV28 to TRBJ1-2; a weak D match, TRBD1 (5 bases). Germline CDR1 and CDR2: MDHEN and SYDVKM. CDR3 length equals 14 residues. V lost 1 base to trimming and J lost 7 bases, with 13 bases between them. In DNA form, the CDR3 reads TGTGCCAGCAGTTTATTAAGGCAGGGAGGTGGCTACACCTTC. The encoded protein is CASSLLRQGGGYTF.

The CDR3, as DNA: TGTGCCAGCAGCTTTACGGGAGTGGTTGAGACCCAGTACTTC. It is translated as CASSFTGVVETQYF. The chain uses TRBV7-8 and TRBJ2-5, with D possibly being TRBD2 (6 bases). Germline V gives CDR1 SGHVS, CDR2 FQNEAQ. The CDR3 consists of 14 residues. Trimming stripped 3 bases from V and 5 bases from J, with 13 bases between.

The chain combines TRBV29-1 with TRBJ2-5, with D hard to call. The V and J ends lost 4 bases and 4 bases respectively, with 13 bases between them. This CDR3 contains 13 residues. From germline, CDR1 is SQVTM and CDR2 ANQGSEA. CDR3 DNA sequence: TGCAGCGTTGCACGGGCCCTAGGAGAGACCCAGTACTTC. Translation: CSVARALGETQYF.

The V and J genes are TRBV4-1 and TRBJ2-1; 9 bases agree with TRBD2. The V gene's germline CDR1 is MGHRA and CDR2 YSYEKL. This CDR3 region has 15 residues. Trimming at V came to 5 bases and at J to 7 bases, leaving 9 bases not matched to a gene. CDR3 sequence reads: CASSFSGSYLNEQFF. Written as DNA, the CDR3 is TGCGCCAGCAGCTTTAGCGGGAGCTATTTGAATGAGCAGTTCTTC.

The chain employs TRBV15 and TRBJ1-1, with D perhaps matching TRBD1 (6 bases). V gave up 0 bases and J gave up 0 bases, with 17 bases separating them. The germline V gene has CDR1 LNHNV and CDR2 YYDKDF (reference sequence). This CDR3 region has 18 residues. This CDR3 reads CATSREGWTVRLNTEAFF. The CDR3 DNA follows: TGTGCCACCAGCAGAGAAGGTTGGACAGTTAGGTTGAACACTGAAGCTTTCTTT.

This sequence joins TRBV6-5 and TRBJ1-4, with 7 bases aligning to TRBD1. Germline V gene data show CDR1 as MNHEY and CDR2 as SVGAGI. V lost 8 bases and J lost 7; bases outside the gene matches: 4. The CDR3 runs to 12 residues. The CDR3: CASGTVVEKLFF. DNA for the CDR3: TGTGCCAGCGGGACAGTAGTTGAAAAACTGTTTTTT.

The J gene is TRBJ2-7, the V gene TRBV6-5; 8 bases fit TRBD1. CDR3 length equals 14 residues. The germline V gene encodes CDR1 MNHEY and CDR2 SVGAGI. V lost 6 bases to trimming and J lost 4 bases; unmatched junction nucleotides: 8. Here the CDR3 reads CASRWTGNHYEQYF. The CDR3 nucleotides read TGTGCCAGCAGGTGGACAGGGAATCATTACGAGCAGTACTTC.

V usage is TRBV7-3 and J usage is TRBJ2-5; tentatively, D is TRBD2 (5 bases). The germline V gene has CDR1 SGHTA and CDR2 FQGTGA. V gave up 5 bases and J gave up 4 bases, with 11 bases separating them. The CDR3 spans 13 residues. DNA of the CDR3: TGTGCCAGCAGCACCACTAGAGGAGAGACCCAGTACTTC. This encodes CASSTTRGETQYF.

The chain joins TRBV15 to TRBJ2-7; D is tentatively TRBD1 or TRBD2 (5 bases each). Germline lookup yields CDR1 LNHNV and CDR2 YYDKDF (reference sequence). V lost 1 base to trimming and J lost 2 bases, with 6 bases between them. The CDR3 runs 13 residues. The CDR3 spells CATSRGGPYEQYF. The CDR3 DNA sequence: TGTGCCACCAGCAGAGGGGGACCCTACGAGCAGTACTTC.